Presented here are 22 T cell receptor beta chains from one specimen sequenced in a study of post-analysis software for immune sequencing data. Study-wide findings and caveats: Comparison of patients with controls showed five TRBV segments more frequent in patients, TRBV5-6, TRBV5-1 and TRBV20-1 among them.

No antigen has been assigned to these receptors. Presence of unique molecular identifiers characterized the TCR beta cDNA libraries. TCRdb used MiXCR to reprocess the PCR reads, holding one entry per CDR3 protein. Here the sample spans roughly 570,000 distinct CDR3 sequences, 30% to 40% being singletons. The sample taken for sequencing was blood. The receptors come from a girl aged 2-17 years with multiple sclerosis.

The V and J genes are TRBV20-1 and TRBJ2-7; tentatively, D is TRBD2 (5 bases). The end of the DNA aligns better with TRBJ2-5, so the J call may be wrong. This CDR3 contains 14 residues. The germline V gene has CDR1 DFQATT and CDR2 SNEGSKA (reference sequence). CDR3 sequence (DNA): TGCAGTGCTAGAGATGAGGGTGGAGTGAAGACCCAGTACTTC. Amino acid sequence: CSARDEGGVKTQYF.

V is TRBV9 and J is TRBJ1-2; weak D call: TRBD1 (5 bases). Germline CDR1 SGDLS, CDR2 YYNGEE. V gave up 1 base and J gave up 4 bases, with 14 bases separating them. CDR3 length equals 15 residues. CDR3 coding DNA: TGTGCCAGCAGCGTAAGTTCCGGGACGCTCTATGGCTACACCTTC. This encodes CASSVSSGTLYGYTF.

In this sample, this clonotype turned up a few times. V and J are TRBV6-7 and TRBJ1-6; D unclear. TRBV6-7 carries the ORF label, with uncertain function. The CDR3 runs to 12 residues. The V end was cut by 2 bases, the J end by 11 bases, with 7 bases between. The CDR3 loop is CASSYPNTPLHF. CDR3 DNA: TGTGCCAGCAGTTACCCGAATACACCCCTCCACTTT.

V is TRBV7-9 and J is TRBJ1-1, with 9 bases identical to TRBD1. V shed 3 bases and J 5 bases; nucleotides not matched to a gene: 7. The CDR3 runs to 15 residues. Germline-derived CDR1 and CDR2 are SEHNR and FQNEAQ (reference sequence). The CDR3 nucleotides read TGTGCCAGCAGCTTCCAACAGGGGGCTGGTACTGAAGCTTTCTTT. It codes for CASSFQQGAGTEAFF.

This clonotype occurred a few times. The chain employs TRBV14 and TRBJ2-1, with D perhaps matching TRBD2 (6 bases). V lost 6 bases to trimming and J lost 8 bases, with 17 bases between them. Germline lookup yields CDR1 SGHDN and CDR2 FVKESK. The CDR3 is made up of 14 amino acids. In nucleotides, the CDR3 is TGTGCCAGCAGGCAGCAGACTAGTAACCATGAGCAGTTCTTC. It codes for CASRQQTSNHEQFF.

This rearrangement joins TRBV11-2 to TRBJ2-3; D is uncertain. The CDR3 length is 13 residues. Germline values: CDR1 SGHAT, CDR2 FQNNGV. V lost 0 bases and J lost 6, with 7 bases in between. The CDR3 sequence: CASSLDLLDTQYF. Written as DNA, the CDR3 is TGTGCCAGCAGCTTAGACCTTTTGGATACGCAGTATTTT.

In its sample, this clonotype was seen a few times. The rearrangement joins TRBV5-5 to TRBJ2-3, with 15 bases lining up with TRBD2. This CDR3 is 18 amino acids long. Trimming took 5 bases from V and 4 from J; bases not matched to a gene: 11. CDR1 is SGHKS and CDR2 is YYEKEE in the germline V gene (reference sequence). The CDR3 reads CASRGGTSGGRPPDTQYF. The CDR3, as DNA: TGTGCCAGCAGGGGTGGGACTAGCGGGGGGAGACCTCCAGATACGCAGTATTTT.

V gene TRBV5-1 combines with J gene TRBJ2-5, with D unclear. The CDR3 extends over 13 amino acids. The germline CDR1 and CDR2 sequences are SGHRS and YFSETQ. Trimming removed 0 bases at V and 11 bases at J, with 14 bases between. The CDR3 region has the DNA TGCGCCAGCAGCTTGGTCCATGTGGAAGAGCAGTACTTC. It translates to CASSLVHVEEQYF.

This clonotype was detected ten times or more. The rearrangement links TRBV24-1 to TRBJ2-1; a weak D match, TRBD1 (6 bases). The CDR3 has 11 amino acids. Trimming left V 4 bases short and J 10 bases short, with 7 bases between. Germline V gives CDR1 KGHDR, CDR2 SFDVKD. As DNA, the CDR3 is TGTGCCACCAGTGAGGGGGCCGAGCAGTTCTTC. This gives the protein CATSEGAEQFF.

The chain carries TRBV20-1 and TRBJ2-3; 10 positions match TRBD1. The CDR3 is 14 residues long. With V trimmed by 3 bases and J by 6 bases, 6 bases remained unmatched. The germline V gene encodes CDR1 DFQATT and CDR2 SNEGSKA (reference sequence). CDR3 protein: CSASAGTGVDTQYF. As DNA, the CDR3 is TGCAGTGCTAGTGCCGGGACAGGGGTTGATACGCAGTATTTT.

The V and J genes are TRBV4-1 and TRBJ1-3; D might be TRBD1 (6 bases). V was trimmed by 5 bases and J by 4 bases, leaving 9 bases between them. CDR3 length equals 13 residues. The germline gives CDR1 MGHRA, CDR2 YSYEKL. CDR3 residues: CASSKGEGNTIYF. In DNA, the CDR3 is TGCGCCAGCAGCAAGGGGGAAGGAAACACCATATATTTT.

The chain links TRBV5-1 to TRBJ2-7, with D perhaps matching TRBD1 (6 bases). V was trimmed by 4 bases and J by 5 bases, leaving 16 bases between them. Germline assignment: CDR1 SGHRS and CDR2 YFSETQ. This CDR3 is 14 amino acids long. CDR3 nucleotide sequence: TGCGCCAGCAGCACGGGAACAGGGCTCCACGAGCAGTACTTC. Amino acid sequence: CASSTGTGLHEQYF.

This clonotype has only a few counts. The DNA for the CDR3 is TGCGCCAGCAGCTCAGACAGGAGAAACAATGAGCAGTTCTTC. The encoded protein is CASSSDRRNNEQFF. This sequence joins TRBV5-1 and TRBJ2-1, with D possibly TRBD1 on 6 matching bases. The CDR3 consists of 14 residues. Germline V gene data show CDR1 as SGHRS and CDR2 as YFSETQ. Trimming cost V 3 bases and J 5 bases, with 12 bases left between them. The full variable domain, rest sourced from reference TRBV5-1 and TRBJ2-1, is KAGVTQTPRYLIKTRGQQVTLSCSPISGHRSVSWYQQTPGQGLQFLFEYFSETQRNKGNFPGRFSGRQFSNSRSEMNVSTLELGDSALYLCASSSDRRNNEQFFGPGTRLTVL.

This clonotype appeared a few times. The chain employs TRBV24-1 and TRBJ2-7; 7 bases are shared with TRBD1. CDR1 is KGHDR and CDR2 is SFDVKD in the germline V gene. V lost 9 bases and J lost 3; bases outside the gene matches: 7. The CDR3 spans 13 residues. Here the CDR3 DNA reads TGTGCCACCCGGACAGGCTCTGTCTACGAGCAGTACTTC. Protein sequence: CATRTGSVYEQYF.

The table lists this clonotype with a few counts. The rearrangement joins TRBV25-1 to TRBJ2-6, with 7 bases that match TRBD2. This CDR3 is 15 amino acids long. Trimming at V came to 7 bases and at J to 3 bases, leaving 6 bases not matched to a gene. CDR1 and CDR2 (germline): MGHDK, SYGVNS. CDR3 region: CASTVGGYGANVLTF. CDR3 sequence (DNA): TGTGCCAGCACCGTGGGGGGGTATGGGGCCAACGTCCTGACTTTC.

This clonotype turned up a few times. The V gene is TRBV6-2 or TRBV6-3, the J gene TRBJ1-2; 8 bases are shared with TRBD1. The CDR3 sequence is 15 residues long. CDR1 and CDR2 (germline): MNHEY, SVGEGT. The V and J ends lost 7 bases and 1 base, in that order; junction bases with no gene match: 8. CDR3 sequence reads: CASIRGGQGNYGYTF. DNA of the CDR3: TGTGCCAGCATCCGGGGCGGACAGGGTAACTATGGCTACACCTTC.

This clonotype was seen a handful of times. The V gene is TRBV6-4, the J gene TRBJ1-6; D is unresolved. Germline V gene data show CDR1 as MRHNA and CDR2 as SNTAGT. The CDR3 runs 14 residues. Trimming removed 2 bases at V and 4 bases at J, with 6 bases between. CDR3 residues: CASSDGLYNSPLHF. CDR3 DNA sequence: TGTGCCAGCAGTGACGGGCTATATAATTCACCCCTCCACTTT.

In regard to this clonotype: The DNA is omitted, as the CDR3 cannot be located on it reliably, and the CDR3 follows TCRdb's listing. The CDR3 loop is CSVGTGANVPTF. The rearrangement links TRBV29-1 to TRBJ2-6. 12 amino acids form the CDR3, both terminal residues included. Germline V gene sequence: CDR1 SQVTM, CDR2 ANQGSEA.

This clonotype was seen a single time. V and J are TRBV10-3 and TRBJ2-7; D may be TRBD2 (5 bases). This CDR3 has 12 amino acids. The ends were cut back, 8 bases at V and 7 bases at J, with 15 bases in the middle. Germline V lookup: CDR1 ENHRY, CDR2 SYGVKD. In DNA form, the CDR3 reads TGTGCCATCGCGGGTGGGATGGATGAGCAGTACTTC. Residues: CAIAGGMDEQYF.

The chain has TRBV2 and TRBJ2-3; 14 nucleotides align to TRBD2. V gave up 8 bases and J gave up 3 bases; unmatched junction bases: 10. Germline CDR1 and CDR2: SNHLY and FYNNEI. The CDR3 runs 17 residues. CDR3 coding DNA: TGTGCCAGCCTAGGACTAGCGGGGGGAAGGTCGACAGATACGCAGTATTTT. It codes for CASLGLAGGRSTDTQYF. Full variable domain (missing parts from reference TRBV2 and TRBJ2-3): EPEVTQTPSHQVTQMGQEVILRCVPISNHLYFYWYRQILGQKVEFLVSFYNNEISEKSEIFDDQFSVERPDGSNFTLKIRSTKLEDSAMYFCASLGLAGGRSTDTQYFGPGTRLTVL.

This clonotype occurred a few times. The genes are TRBV18 and TRBJ1-2, with 7 positions matching TRBD1. Germline assignment: CDR1 KGHSH and CDR2 LQKENI. CDR3 length: 16 amino acids. V gave up 3 bases and J gave up 5 bases; unmatched junction bases: 12. CDR3 amino acids: CASSPLDGTDNYGYTF. CDR3 nucleotides: TGTGCCAGCTCACCCCTTGATGGGACAGACAATTATGGCTACACCTTC.

CDR3 in amino acids: CASSYGTGRRITKNIQYF. CDR3 in DNA: TGTGCCAGCAGTTATGGGACAGGGAGAAGGATAACCAAAAACATTCAGTACTTC. V usage is TRBV6-5 and J usage is TRBJ2-4; 9 nucleotides line up with TRBD1. V lost 3 bases to trimming and J lost 2 bases; unmatched junction nucleotides: 11. Per germline, CDR1 MNHEY and CDR2 SVGAGI. There are 18 residues in the CDR3.